This T cell receptor (beta chain) was captured by sequencing in a study of beta chain features in type 1 diabetes. Overall study results and limits: Researchers report that Type 1 diabetes patients had moderately but significantly shorter TCRB CDR3s across all four CD4+ subsets.

CDR3 length equals 15 residues. With V trimmed by 4 bases and J by 8 bases, 9 bases remained unmatched. Germline CDR1 and CDR2: SGHAT and FQNNGV. Note on this clone: Its antigen is as yet unknown.

cDNA synthesis used the whole RNA isolate, giving expressed TCRB sequences. Assay: immunoSEQ multiplex PCR; the TCRdb copy retains only in-frame clones and omits some. The table records a few hundred thousand clones, around 21% of them present only once. This chain connects TRBV11-2 to TRBJ2-2, with 8 bases aligning to TRBD2. This TCR derives from a woman in her thirties or forties with type 1 diabetes. The sample taken for sequencing was naive CD4+ T cells from blood. The CDR3 DNA follows: TGTGCCAGCAGCTCACTAACGGGAGGGGCGGGGGAGCTGTTTTTT. It codes for CASSSLTGGAGELFF.